The 18 T cell receptor beta chains in this list originate from one sample, sequenced in a study of human T cells and chemical hapten exposure. Using its own MiXCR run on the RACE reads, TCRdb lists one record per CDR3 protein. The sample yields a few hundred thousand distinct CDR3 sequences, about 9% seen once. Time point indicated: pre-sensitization, week 0. Treatment: therapeutic diphenylcyclopropenone sensitization with weekly scalp DPC. The specimen was whole blood, collected in connection with sensitization to the hapten diphenylcyclopropenone (DPC). Receptor source: a woman in her thirties or forties with alopecia areata. Some clones in this sample may be carry-over from other donors' samples.

This clonotype was counted a few times. The CDR3 region is CAPQEGRASNTGELFF. The DNA for the CDR3 is TGTGCCCCCCAGGAAGGGAGGGCGTCGAACACCGGGGAGCTGTTTTTT. The rearrangement joins TRBV27 to TRBJ2-2; 7 bases line up with TRBD2. Germline assignment: CDR1 MNHEY and CDR2 SMNVEV (reference sequence). V dropped 11 bases and J dropped 0; count of bases not matched to a gene: 12. This CDR3 is 16 amino acids long.

J is TRBJ2-2 and V is TRBV25-1; D is unresolved. The CDR3 contains 15 residues. Germline V gene data show CDR1 as MGHDK and CDR2 as SYGVNS. V was pared by 1 base and J by 6 bases, with 12 bases between. The CDR3 loop reads CASSESTELPGELFF. In nucleotides, the CDR3 is TGTGCCAGCAGTGAATCCACCGAACTACCCGGGGAGCTGTTTTTT.

This chain uses TRBV5-1 with TRBJ2-1; the D is unclear. The CDR3 is made up of 13 amino acids. Trimming removed 1 base from V and 5 bases from J, with 7 bases in between. Germline V lookup: CDR1 SGHRS, CDR2 YFSETQ. This CDR3 reads CASSLLSDNEQFF. CDR3 DNA: TGCGCCAGCAGCTTGTTGTCGGACAATGAGCAGTTCTTC.

This clonotype occurred a few times. The chain has TRBV28 and TRBJ1-1; 7 positions agree with TRBD1. This CDR3 is 15 amino acids long. Germline CDR1 MDHEN, CDR2 SYDVKM. V shed 6 bases and J 2 bases; nucleotides not matched to a gene: 9. CDR3 coding DNA: TGTGCCAGCAGCCCTGGACAGGCATCCAACACTGAAGCTTTCTTT. It specifies CASSPGQASNTEAFF.

This clonotype was counted between two and nine times. The chain employs TRBV28 and TRBJ1-5; D gene uncertain. CDR1 MDHEN and CDR2 SYDVKM come from the germline V gene. With 5 bases removed from V and 5 bases from J, the gap between germline ends came to 13 bases. The CDR3 is made up of 14 amino acids. The CDR3 DNA is TGTGCCAGCAGTGCTCAATTCCGGGATCAGCCCCAGCATTTT. Amino acid sequence: CASSAQFRDQPQHF.

This clonotype was seen a few times. The CDR3 DNA reads TGTGCCAGCCAACGCTCTAGCGGGACCACAGATACGCAGTATTTT. Its protein is CASQRSSGTTDTQYF. V usage is TRBV12-3 or TRBV12-4 and J usage is TRBJ2-3, with TRBD2 matching over 9 bases. V lost 8 bases to trimming and J lost 2 bases; unmatched junction nucleotides: 8. The CDR3 runs 15 residues.

This chain connects TRBV29-1 to TRBJ2-7; D is perhaps TRBD2 (6 bases). The germline gives CDR1 SQVTM, CDR2 ANQGSEA. The CDR3 consists of 12 residues. The V end lost 1 base, the J end lost 6 bases, and 10 bases lay between the germline ends. The CDR3 nucleotides are TGCAGCGTTGAAGTTGGAGGGGCCGAGCAGTACTTC. This encodes CSVEVGGAEQYF.

This clonotype was recorded at least ten times. The chain carries TRBV9 and TRBJ2-3; 12 nucleotides match TRBD1. V gave up 0 bases and J gave up 3 bases; unmatched junction bases: 5. Germline lookup yields CDR1 SGDLS and CDR2 YYNGEE. The CDR3 is 17 amino acids. The CDR3 reads CASSVAGTGGATDTQYF. The CDR3 DNA sequence: TGTGCCAGCAGCGTAGCCGGGACAGGGGGCGCAACAGATACGCAGTATTTT.

CDR3 region: CASSYGMNTEAFF. In nucleotides, the CDR3 is TGTGCCAGCAGTTACGGTATGAACACTGAAGCTTTCTTT. The rearrangement links TRBV6-5 to TRBJ1-1; D not resolved. Trimming removed 2 bases at V and 0 bases at J, with 4 bases between. CDR1 is MNHEY and CDR2 is SVGAGI in the germline V gene. The CDR3 contains 13 residues.

The chain has TRBV7-9 and TRBJ2-7; D is uncertain. The germline CDR1 and CDR2 sequences are SEHNR and FQNEAQ (reference sequence). V shed 4 bases and J shed 2 bases, with 15 bases lying between them. The CDR3 covers 15 residues. In DNA, the CDR3 is TGTGCCAGCAGCTCCAATACGGGTTTTACCTACGAGCAGTACTTC. It encodes CASSSNTGFTYEQYF.

This clonotype was observed a few times. The V gene is TRBV6-2 or TRBV6-3, the J gene TRBJ1-1, with a weak D call TRBD1 (5 bases). This CDR3 comprises 14 residues. Between the trimmed V and J ends, which lost 2 bases and 6 bases, there was a span of 13 bases. Germline loops: CDR1 MNHEY, CDR2 SVGEGT. Here the CDR3 DNA reads TGTGCCAGCAGTTACAACGGGGGAAGGGCTGAAGCTTTCTTT. Translating gives CASSYNGGRAEAFF.

Turning to this clonotype: This may be a read error: a much more frequent sequence differs by one nucleotide. This chain connects TRBV27 to TRBJ1-2; no firm D call. The V gene's germline CDR1 is MNHEY and CDR2 SMNVEV (reference sequence). The CDR3 contains 12 residues. V lost 4 bases, J lost 2 bases, and 5 bases lay in between. The CDR3 nucleotides are TGTGCCAGCAGTTCCCGAAACTATGGCTACACCTTC. Amino acid sequence: CASSSRNYGYTF.

The chain joins TRBV24-1 to TRBJ2-1, with no clear D. CDR1 is KGHDR and CDR2 is SFDVKD in the germline V gene. The CDR3 extends over 13 amino acids. The ends were cut back, 4 bases at V and 7 bases at J, with 10 bases in the middle. The DNA for the CDR3 is TGTGCCACCAGTGACAATCAAAGTAATGAGCAGTTCTTC. Its protein product is CATSDNQSNEQFF.

The sample holds a few counts of this clonotype. V is TRBV20-1 and J is TRBJ2-3, with no clear D. V lost 3 bases to trimming and J lost 2 bases, with 12 bases between them. The CDR3 runs 14 residues. CDR1 and CDR2 (germline): DFQATT, SNEGSKA (reference sequence). This CDR3 is CSASIGAVTDTQYF. CDR3 in DNA: TGCAGTGCTAGTATAGGCGCGGTCACAGATACGCAGTATTTT.

This clonotype was seen ten or more times. The V and J genes are TRBV12-5 and TRBJ2-3; possible D gene TRBD2, 6 bases. The CDR3 runs to 13 residues. CDR1 and CDR2 from the germline V gene are LGHNT and FRNRAP. The V and J ends lost 2 bases and 11 bases respectively, with 14 bases between them. CDR3 region: CASGLSGGAEQYF. The DNA of the CDR3 is TGTGCTAGTGGTTTGTCAGGCGGGGCGGAGCAGTATTTT.

Only a few counts were recorded for this clonotype. The rearrangement joins TRBV4-3 to TRBJ1-5, with TRBD1 identical over 9 bases. CDR1 and CDR2 from the germline V gene are LGHNA and YSLEER. V lost 8 bases, J lost 5 bases, and 4 bases stayed unmatched. CDR3 length equals 13 residues. This chain's CDR3 is CASGTGIDQPQHF. The CDR3 nucleotides read TGCGCCAGCGGGACAGGGATTGATCAGCCCCAGCATTTT.

The gene calls are TRBV6-2 or TRBV6-3 and TRBJ2-5, with TRBD2 as a possible D gene (5 bases). The CDR3 spans 13 residues. Trimming took off 5 bases at V and 2 bases at J, with 9 bases between the two ends. Germline CDR1 MNHEY, CDR2 SVGEGT. This chain's CDR3 is CASSADWQETQYF. The CDR3 DNA sequence: TGTGCCAGCAGTGCGGACTGGCAAGAGACCCAGTACTTC.

This clonotype was found many times. V usage is TRBV28 and J usage is TRBJ1-2; D ambiguous. Between the trimmed V and J ends, which lost 1 base and 13 bases, there was a span of 16 bases. This CDR3 is built from 13 residues. Germline CDR1 and CDR2: MDHEN and SYDVKM. CDR3 DNA: TGTGCCAGCAGTTTATCGACGGATCTGAGGACCACCTTC. It specifies CASSLSTDLRTTF.